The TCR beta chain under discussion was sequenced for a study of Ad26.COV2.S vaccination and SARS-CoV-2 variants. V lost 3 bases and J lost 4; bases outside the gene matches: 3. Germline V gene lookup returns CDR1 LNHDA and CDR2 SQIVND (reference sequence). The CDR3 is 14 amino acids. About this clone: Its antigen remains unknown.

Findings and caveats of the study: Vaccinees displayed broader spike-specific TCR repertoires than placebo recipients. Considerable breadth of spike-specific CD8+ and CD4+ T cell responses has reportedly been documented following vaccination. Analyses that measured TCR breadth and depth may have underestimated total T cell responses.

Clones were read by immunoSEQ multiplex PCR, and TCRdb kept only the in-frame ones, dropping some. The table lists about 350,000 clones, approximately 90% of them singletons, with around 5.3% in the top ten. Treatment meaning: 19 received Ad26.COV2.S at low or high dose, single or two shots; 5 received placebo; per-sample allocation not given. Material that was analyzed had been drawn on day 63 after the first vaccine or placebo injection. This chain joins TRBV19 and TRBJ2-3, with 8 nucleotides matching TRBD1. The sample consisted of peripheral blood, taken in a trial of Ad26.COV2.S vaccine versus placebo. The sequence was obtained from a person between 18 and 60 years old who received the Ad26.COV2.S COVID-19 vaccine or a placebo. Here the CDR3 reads CASSIRTGPDTQYF. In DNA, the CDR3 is TGTGCCAGTAGTATCAGGACAGGGCCAGATACGCAGTATTTT.